This T cell receptor beta chain is from a study of shared clonotypes between healthy human individuals. Findings and limits, study-wide: Only blood was sampled, and tissue TCR repertoires likely differ from blood ones.

The test was conducted at deep level. Assay: immunoSEQ multiplex PCR; the TCRdb copy retains only in-frame clones and omits some. The profile shows some 680,000 clones, less than 80% of them singletons. Donors had no recently reported acute infections or vaccinations and were HIV-negative. CD45RA+ naive and CD45RA-negative memory subsets were separated from CD4+ cells. V was clipped by 2 bases and J by 2 bases; unmatched bases: 7. Per germline, CDR1 SGHRS and CDR2 YFSETQ. The CDR3 contains 16 residues. A remark on this clone: Its matching antigen is unknown.

V and J are TRBV5-1 and TRBJ2-1; 7 nucleotides agree with TRBD1. The sequencing sample was made of memory CD4+ T cells sorted from blood. Subset reported: CD45RA-negative fraction. The TCR originated in a woman in her 30s in good health. Here the CDR3 reads CASSLSAGTAYNEQFF. The CDR3 DNA is TGCGCCAGCAGCTTATCCGCCGGGACAGCCTACAATGAGCAGTTCTTC. The variable domain in full, completed from reference TRBV5-1 and TRBJ2-1, reads KAGVTQTPRYLIKTRGQQVTLSCSPISGHRSVSWYQQTPGQGLQFLFEYFSETQRNKGNFPGRFSGRQFSNSRSEMNVSTLELGDSALYLCASSLSAGTAYNEQFFGPGTRLTVL.